Listed below are T cell receptor beta chains from one sample, sequenced in a study of T-cell reconstitution after alpha-beta-depleted transplantation in children. In TCRdb, the PCR reads were re-called with MiXCR into one record per CDR3 protein. The profile covers around 370,000 distinct CDR3 sequences, with about 9.4% appearing a single time and more than 2% taken by the ten largest. Source: PBMCs from the stem cell graft donor, taken from the stem cell graft. The origin of the receptors is a human donor who donated a stem cell graft to a child with acute lymphoblastic leukemia. Both conserved end residues are part of each CDR3. The order of the fields is D gene, clone size, J gene, V gene, CDR3 protein, CDR3 DNA. The D gene is left open where the match is weak. Rows may omit the clone size; those that give it use once, few, many or a size class.

D gene: NA; clone size: NA; J gene: TRBJ2-3; V gene: TRBV20-1; CDR3 protein: CSASGKGTDTQYF; CDR3 DNA: TGCAGTGCTAGCGGGAAGGGCACAGATACGCAGTATTTT
D gene: TRBD1; clone size: NA; J gene: TRBJ1-4; V gene: TRBV7-2; CDR3 protein: CASSTWTGGSEKLFF; CDR3 DNA: TGTGCCAGCAGCACTTGGACAGGGGGCAGTGAAAAACTGTTTTTT
D gene: TRBD1; clone size: NA; J gene: TRBJ2-2; V gene: TRBV10-3; CDR3 protein: CAIGQGVIAGELFF; CDR3 DNA: TGTGCCATCGGACAGGGGGTTATCGCCGGGGAGCTGTTTTTT
D gene: TRBD2; clone size: few; J gene: TRBJ2-1; V gene: TRBV5-1; CDR3 protein: CASRSGSARNEQFF; CDR3 DNA: TGCGCCAGCAGAAGCGGGAGCGCCCGGAATGAGCAGTTCTTC
D gene: NA; clone size: NA; J gene: TRBJ2-1; V gene: TRBV4-3; CDR3 protein: CASSQDSWQGGDNEQFF; CDR3 DNA: TGCGCCAGCAGCCAAGATAGTTGGCAGGGCGGGGACAATGAGCAGTTCTTC
D gene: NA; clone size: NA; J gene: TRBJ1-2; V gene: TRBV27; CDR3 protein: CASSLSTGRGYTF; CDR3 DNA: TGTGCCAGCAGTTTATCTACAGGGAGGGGCTACACCTTC
D gene: TRBD2; clone size: NA; J gene: TRBJ2-7; V gene: TRBV10-3; CDR3 protein: CAISPGLAGGAYEQYF; CDR3 DNA: TGTGCCATCAGTCCCGGACTAGCGGGAGGTGCCTACGAGCAGTACTTC
D gene: TRBD1; clone size: many; J gene: TRBJ2-7; V gene: TRBV12-3/TRBV12-4; CDR3 protein: CASSSAQGIPYEQYF; CDR3 DNA: TGTGCCAGCAGTTCCGCACAGGGGATCCCCTACGAGCAGTACTTC
D gene: NA; clone size: few; J gene: TRBJ2-7; V gene: TRBV12-3/TRBV12-4; CDR3 protein: CASSFWVGDEQYF; CDR3 DNA: TGTGCCAGCAGTTTCTGGGTAGGAGACGAGCAGTACTTC
D gene: NA; clone size: NA; J gene: TRBJ2-3; V gene: TRBV7-2; CDR3 protein: CASSSLLLGSTDTQYF; CDR3 DNA: TGTGCCAGCAGCTCCTTACTATTGGGTAGCACAGATACGCAGTATTTT
D gene: TRBD1; clone size: few; J gene: TRBJ1-2; V gene: TRBV12-3/TRBV12-4; CDR3 protein: CASSHPTGGYYGYTF; CDR3 DNA: TGTGCCAGCAGTCACCCGACAGGGGGATACTATGGCTACACCTTC
D gene: NA; clone size: few; J gene: TRBJ1-5; V gene: TRBV27; CDR3 protein: CASSLWFQGRSNQPQHF; CDR3 DNA: TGTGCCAGCAGTTTATGGTTTCAGGGGCGAAGCAATCAGCCCCAGCATTTT
D gene: TRBD2; clone size: NA; J gene: TRBJ2-3; V gene: TRBV28; CDR3 protein: CASSPIAGGNSDTQYF; CDR3 DNA: TGTGCCAGCAGTCCGATAGCGGGAGGGAATTCGGATACGCAGTATTTT
D gene: NA; clone size: few; J gene: TRBJ1-3; V gene: TRBV19; CDR3 protein: CASSRTGGLSGNTIYF; CDR3 DNA: TGTGCCAGTAGTAGAACGGGTGGCCTCTCTGGAAACACCATATATTTT
D gene: NA; clone size: few; J gene: TRBJ2-1; V gene: TRBV5-1; CDR3 protein: CASSSGIRQASYNEQFF; CDR3 DNA: TGCGCCAGCAGCTCCGGAATAAGACAGGCCTCCTACAATGAGCAGTTCTTC
D gene: NA; clone size: few; J gene: TRBJ1-4; V gene: TRBV4-1; CDR3 protein: CASSQVHGQHVNEKLFF; CDR3 DNA: TGCGCCAGCAGCCAAGTCCACGGACAGCACGTTAATGAAAAACTGTTTTTT
D gene: TRBD1; clone size: NA; J gene: TRBJ1-1; V gene: TRBV6-2/TRBV6-3; CDR3 protein: CASSNTGVTEPNTEAFF; CDR3 DNA: TGTGCCAGCAGTAACACAGGGGTAACCGAACCGAACACTGAAGCTTTCTTT
D gene: NA; clone size: many; J gene: TRBJ1-1; V gene: TRBV11-3; CDR3 protein: CASSLNSGEAFF; CDR3 DNA: TGTGCCAGCAGCTTAAATTCGGGTGAAGCTTTCTTT
D gene: TRBD1; clone size: NA; J gene: TRBJ1-2; V gene: TRBV12-3/TRBV12-4; CDR3 protein: CASRETGGAGGYTF; CDR3 DNA: TGTGCCAGCAGGGAGACAGGGGGCGCGGGAGGCTACACCTTC
D gene: NA; clone size: many; J gene: TRBJ2-2; V gene: TRBV5-1; CDR3 protein: CASKDTGELFF; CDR3 DNA: TGCGCCAGCAAGGACACCGGGGAGCTGTTTTTT
D gene: TRBD2; clone size: few; J gene: TRBJ2-3; V gene: TRBV20-1; CDR3 protein: CSGLLIAGGLLTDTQYF; CDR3 DNA: TGCAGTGGGTTGTTGATAGCGGGAGGCCTTCTCACAGATACGCAGTATTTT
D gene: TRBD1; clone size: NA; J gene: TRBJ1-1; V gene: TRBV20-1; CDR3 protein: CSADRVATEAFF; CDR3 DNA: TGCAGTGCTGACAGGGTGGCCACTGAAGCTTTCTTT
D gene: TRBD2; clone size: few; J gene: TRBJ2-1; V gene: TRBV28; CDR3 protein: CASSLGGLATQFF; CDR3 DNA: TGTGCCAGCAGTTTGGGGGGGTTAGCGACGCAGTTCTTC
D gene: TRBD2; clone size: few; J gene: TRBJ2-3; V gene: TRBV6-1; CDR3 protein: CASGRALRGPTFYF; CDR3 DNA: TGTGCCAGCGGGAGGGCCTTACGCGGGCCGACCTTTTATTTT
D gene: NA; clone size: NA; J gene: TRBJ1-6; V gene: TRBV5-4; CDR3 protein: CASSLRDRLEVSPLHF; CDR3 DNA: TGTGCCAGCAGCTTGAGGGATCGACTTGAAGTCTCACCCCTCCACTTT
D gene: NA; clone size: few; J gene: TRBJ2-7; V gene: TRBV5-1; CDR3 protein: CASSSDSTSYEQYF; CDR3 DNA: TGCGCCAGCAGCTCCGACAGTACTTCCTACGAGCAGTACTTC
D gene: NA; clone size: few; J gene: TRBJ1-5; V gene: TRBV28; CDR3 protein: CASSETWGNQPQHF; CDR3 DNA: TGTGCCAGCAGTGAGACGTGGGGGAATCAGCCCCAGCATTTT
D gene: NA; clone size: few; J gene: TRBJ2-1; V gene: TRBV7-6; CDR3 protein: CASSLKMGWRRYNEQFF; CDR3 DNA: TGTGCCAGCAGCTTAAAAATGGGCTGGCGCCGGTACAATGAGCAGTTCTTC
D gene: NA; clone size: few; J gene: TRBJ2-1; V gene: TRBV28; CDR3 protein: CASSRDWGGWEQFF; CDR3 DNA: TGTGCCAGCAGTCGGGACTGGGGCGGGTGGGAGCAGTTCTTC
D gene: NA; clone size: NA; J gene: TRBJ1-1; V gene: TRBV12-3/TRBV12-4; CDR3 protein: CASRPPPRGENTEAFF; CDR3 DNA: TGTGCCAGCAGGCCCCCTCCGCGGGGGGAGAACACTGAAGCTTTCTTT
D gene: NA; clone size: few; J gene: TRBJ2-7; V gene: TRBV2; CDR3 protein: CASSESATPPYEQYF; CDR3 DNA: TGTGCCAGCAGTGAATCGGCTACGCCACCATACGAGCAGTACTTC
D gene: TRBD1; clone size: many; J gene: TRBJ2-7; V gene: TRBV9; CDR3 protein: CASSEGQGGGYEQYF; CDR3 DNA: TGTGCCAGCAGCGAGGGACAGGGCGGAGGCTACGAGCAGTACTTC
D gene: TRBD1; clone size: NA; J gene: TRBJ2-7; V gene: TRBV7-9; CDR3 protein: CASSLGRDRGREQYF; CDR3 DNA: TGTGCCAGCAGCTTAGGCCGGGACAGGGGGCGCGAGCAGTACTTC
D gene: NA; clone size: many; J gene: TRBJ2-7; V gene: TRBV7-6; CDR3 protein: CASSRGHGSYEQYF; CDR3 DNA: TGTGCCAGCAGCCGCGGTCACGGGTCCTACGAGCAGTACTTC
D gene: TRBD2; clone size: many; J gene: TRBJ2-1; V gene: TRBV7-2; CDR3 protein: CASSLSHRLAGVYNEQFF; CDR3 DNA: TGTGCCAGCAGCTTATCCCACCGACTAGCGGGAGTCTACAATGAGCAGTTCTTC
D gene: TRBD2; clone size: NA; J gene: TRBJ2-7; V gene: TRBV20-1; CDR3 protein: CSARDGLAGGYEQYF; CDR3 DNA: TGCAGTGCTAGAGATGGGCTAGCGGGAGGGTACGAGCAGTACTTC
D gene: NA; clone size: many; J gene: TRBJ2-3; V gene: TRBV3-1; CDR3 protein: CASSQDNLGLQYF; CDR3 DNA: TGTGCCAGCAGCCAAGATAATTTGGGACTCCAGTATTTT
D gene: TRBD1; clone size: few; J gene: TRBJ2-1; V gene: TRBV6-2/TRBV6-3; CDR3 protein: CASSPTGDPAYNEQFF; CDR3 DNA: TGTGCCAGCAGTCCGACAGGGGACCCCGCCTACAATGAGCAGTTCTTC
D gene: TRBD2; clone size: NA; J gene: TRBJ2-3; V gene: TRBV20-1; CDR3 protein: CSAFGASGTEDTQYF; CDR3 DNA: TGCAGTGCTTTTGGGGCTAGCGGGACAGAAGATACGCAGTATTTT
D gene: NA; clone size: few; J gene: TRBJ2-3; V gene: TRBV7-9; CDR3 protein: CASSLAANGAGTDTQYF; CDR3 DNA: TGTGCCAGCAGCTTAGCGGCTAATGGGGCTGGAACAGATACGCAGTATTTT
D gene: TRBD1; clone size: few; J gene: TRBJ2-3; V gene: TRBV20-1; CDR3 protein: CSASPTGADTQYF; CDR3 DNA: TGCAGTGCTAGTCCTACAGGGGCAGATACGCAGTATTTT
D gene: TRBD2; clone size: NA; J gene: TRBJ2-7; V gene: TRBV7-9; CDR3 protein: CASSLVLGLAGLGEQYF; CDR3 DNA: TGTGCCAGCAGCTTAGTCTTGGGACTAGCGGGCCTCGGCGAGCAGTACTTC
D gene: NA; clone size: NA; J gene: TRBJ2-1; V gene: TRBV15; CDR3 protein: CATSRLANEQFF; CDR3 DNA: TGTGCCACCAGCAGATTAGCAAATGAGCAGTTCTTC
D gene: NA; clone size: many; J gene: TRBJ1-6; V gene: TRBV5-1; CDR3 protein: CASTGSYNSPLHF; CDR3 DNA: TGCGCCAGCACGGGGTCCTATAATTCACCCCTCCACTTT
D gene: NA; clone size: many; J gene: TRBJ1-1; V gene: TRBV7-2; CDR3 protein: CASSSGMVEAFF; CDR3 DNA: TGTGCCAGCAGCTCGGGGATGGTTGAAGCTTTCTTT
D gene: NA; clone size: few; J gene: TRBJ1-1; V gene: TRBV2; CDR3 protein: CASRGIEVAFF; CDR3 DNA: TGTGCCAGCAGGGGGATTGAGGTGGCTTTCTTT